This entry is about one TCR beta chain. This CDR3 has 16 residues. V shed 8 bases and J 7 bases; nucleotides not matched to a gene: 14. Germline V gene sequence: CDR1 SGHVS, CDR2 FQNEAQ. This sample was included in a study of shared T cell receptors in the human thymus. Repertoires were generated with immunoSEQ multiplex PCR, while TCRdb's copy carries only in-frame clones and drops some. This table has over 650,000 clones, around 87% appearing once. This sample also appeared in a second study, on human thymus T cells. That report notes: Infants served as donors; they were healthy and Finnish and were having corrective surgery for congenital heart defects. Thymus tissue was removed during corrective cardiac surgery. Thymic and blood repertoires appeared to show biased V and J gene usage.

The sequenced sample consisted of thymocytes. J is TRBJ2-1 and V is TRBV7-8; TRBD2 aligns across 10 bases. The clonotype was recovered from a boy younger than two with a congenital heart defect. This chain's CDR3 is CASSRPSGRRWNEQFF. Here the CDR3 DNA reads TGTGCCAGCTCCCGTCCTAGCGGGAGACGGTGGAATGAGCAGTTCTTC. Filled out from reference TRBV7-8 and TRBJ2-1, the complete variable domain reads GAGVSQSPRYKVAKRGQDVALRCDPISGHVSLFWYQQALGQGPEFLTYFQNEAQLDKSGLPSDRFFAERPEGSVSTLKIQRTQQEDSAVYLCASSRPSGRRWNEQFFGPGTRLTVL.